Listed below are T cell receptor beta chains from one sample, sequenced in a study of cytotoxic CD8 clonotypes in ibrutinib-treated CLL. Sequencing used immunoSEQ multiplex PCR; TCRdb keeps in-frame clones, though not all of them. Of nearly 25,000 clones detected, roughly 74% appear once; the ten largest clones hold over 35%. The sample consisted of PBMCs, taken after 12 months of ibrutinib treatment. The receptors here all came from a human donor with chronic lymphocytic leukemia. Both conserved end residues are part of each CDR3. A D gene is named only where the DNA matches it firmly. Size values are once, few and many counts, or a class for expanded clones, and some rows have none.

cdr3_nt,cdr3_aa,clone_size,j_call,v_call,d_call
TGCAGCGTTGAAGACCCAGGAGGTAGCTCCTACAATGAGCAGTTCTTC,CSVEDPGGSSYNEQFF,-,TRBJ2-1,TRBV29-1,-
TGTGCCAGTGCCAGGGAAGACCGTCAGCCCCAGCATTTT,CASAREDRQPQHF,-,TRBJ1-5,TRBV6-5,-
TGCGCCAGCAGCCCCGCTTATTCCGGGACAGGGTATGGCTACACCTTC,CASSPAYSGTGYGYTF,-,TRBJ1-2,TRBV4-1,TRBD1
TGTGCCAGCAGCCGGTCTTACAATGAGCAGTTCTTC,CASSRSYNEQFF,once,TRBJ2-1,TRBV27,-
TGTGCCAGCAGTACCCCCCACTGGGACTCCTACGAGCAGTACTTC,CASSTPHWDSYEQYF,-,TRBJ2-7,TRBV6-5,-
TGTGCCAGCTCACCCGGGACGGGGGGCTATGGCTACACCTTC,CASSPGTGGYGYTF,-,TRBJ1-2,TRBV18,-
TGTGCCAGCAGCCAAGAACAGGGACGCAACACCATATATTTT,CASSQEQGRNTIYF,few,TRBJ1-3,TRBV4-2,-
TGTGCCAGCACCGGATCAGGGGGGGAAGAACTTAGCACAGATACGCAGTATTTT,CASTGSGGEELSTDTQYF,-,TRBJ2-3,TRBV28,-
TGTGCCAGCAGTGAACTGCCCCCCCAGGCCAACAACTATGGCTACACCTTC,CASSELPPQANNYGYTF,-,TRBJ1-2,TRBV2,-
TGTGCCAGCAGCTTGCGGCGGCACCAAGAGACCCAGTACTTC,CASSLRRHQETQYF,-,TRBJ2-5,TRBV11-2,-
TGCGCCAGCAGCCCCACAGGGGGGGTAAATGGCTACACCTTC,CASSPTGGVNGYTF,-,TRBJ1-2,TRBV4-1,TRBD1
TGTGCCAGCAGCCAAAGGAGCACCGGGGAGCTGTTTTTT,CASSQRSTGELFF,few,TRBJ2-2,TRBV16,-
TGTGCCAGTAGTACCGGACGGACAGCGGCGTGGGAGCAGTACTTC,CASSTGRTAAWEQYF,-,TRBJ2-7,TRBV19,-